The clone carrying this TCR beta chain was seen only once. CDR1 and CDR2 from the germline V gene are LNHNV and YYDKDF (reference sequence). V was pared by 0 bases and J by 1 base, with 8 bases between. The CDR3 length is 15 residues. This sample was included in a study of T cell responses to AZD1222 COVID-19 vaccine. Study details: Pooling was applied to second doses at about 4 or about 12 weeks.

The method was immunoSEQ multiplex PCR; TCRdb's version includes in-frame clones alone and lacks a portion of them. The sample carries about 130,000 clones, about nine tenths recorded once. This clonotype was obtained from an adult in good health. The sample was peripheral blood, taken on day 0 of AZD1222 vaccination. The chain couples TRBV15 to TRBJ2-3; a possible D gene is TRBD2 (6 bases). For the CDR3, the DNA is TGTGCCACCAGCAGAGATCCTAGCGGCACAGATACGCAGTATTTT. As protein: CATSRDPSGTDTQYF.